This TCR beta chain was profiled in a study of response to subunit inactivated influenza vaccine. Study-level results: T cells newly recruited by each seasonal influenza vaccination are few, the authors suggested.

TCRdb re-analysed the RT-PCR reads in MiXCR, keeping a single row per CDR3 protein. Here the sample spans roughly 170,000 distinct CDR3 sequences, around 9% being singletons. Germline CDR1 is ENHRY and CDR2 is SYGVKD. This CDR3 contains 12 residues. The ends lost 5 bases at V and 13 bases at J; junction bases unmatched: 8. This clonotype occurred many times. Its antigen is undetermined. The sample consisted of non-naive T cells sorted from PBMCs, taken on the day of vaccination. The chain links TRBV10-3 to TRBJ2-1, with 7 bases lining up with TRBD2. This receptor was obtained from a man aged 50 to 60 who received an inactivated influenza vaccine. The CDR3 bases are TGTGCCATCAGTAAACCGACTAGCTCCCAGTTCTTC. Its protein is CAISKPTSSQFF.